This T cell receptor beta chain stems from a study of early T cells in non-severe SARS-CoV-2 infection. TCRdb redid the calling of the 5' RACE reads with MiXCR, one entry per CDR3 protein. The sample has 75,000 to 90,000 distinct CDR3 sequences; around 13% are singletons. Germline V gene data show CDR1 as MDHEN and CDR2 as SYDVKM. The V end lost 5 bases, the J end lost 4 bases, and 9 bases lay between the germline ends. The CDR3 consists of 12 residues. In this sample, this clonotype turned up a few times. The chain has TRBV28 and TRBJ2-7, with no clear D. This sequence was found in an adult who was a healthcare worker with PCR-confirmed SARS-CoV-2 infection or an uninfected control (not recorded which). Sequenced input: whole blood. The CDR3 sequence is CASSLDGYEQYF. The CDR3 nucleotides read TGTGCCAGCAGTCTGGACGGATACGAGCAGTACTTC.